These 3 T cell receptor beta chains were all obtained from the same sample, sequenced in a study of CD8 T cells in Susac syndrome. Random hexamers primed reverse transcription of about 0.5 to 1 ug RNA. TCRdb called the immunoSEQ multiplex PCR reads again in MiXCR, with one record for every CDR3 protein. The sample shows 71,000 or so distinct CDR3 sequences, 93% of them seen only once. Sample: CD4+ T cells from PBMCs. Every receptor here comes from a human donor with Susac syndrome.

The chain is built from TRBV5-1 and TRBJ2-5, with D unclear. Per germline, CDR1 SGHRS and CDR2 YFSETQ. V lost 5 bases and J lost 9, with 8 bases in between. This CDR3 contains 10 residues. The CDR3 DNA sequence: TGCGCCAGCAGGGGGTTGGCCCAGTACTTC. Protein sequence: CASRGLAQYF. The full variable domain, rest sourced from reference TRBV5-1 and TRBJ2-5, is KAGVTQTPRYLIKTRGQQVTLSCSPISGHRSVSWYQQTPGQGLQFLFEYFSETQRNKGNFPGRFSGRQFSNSRSEMNVSTLELGDSALYLCASRGLAQYFGPGTRLLVL.

The rearrangement uses TRBV5-1 and TRBJ2-7, with 10 bases matching TRBD1. The germline gives CDR1 SGHRS, CDR2 YFSETQ. The CDR3 is 19 residues long. V gave up 4 bases and J gave up 1 base; unmatched junction bases: 17. The CDR3 sequence is CASSPIPDRGLGYSYEQYF. The CDR3 nucleotides read TGCGCCAGCAGCCCTATCCCCGACAGGGGGCTCGGATATTCCTACGAGCAGTACTTC.

The chain is built from TRBV6-4 and TRBJ2-7, with 12 bases lining up with TRBD2. Germline-derived CDR1 and CDR2 are MRHNA and SNTAGT. V trimming: 6 bases; J trimming: 3 bases; junction bases outside the gene matches: 9. CDR3 size: 16 residues. The CDR3 sequence is CASSSSGGAAVYEQYF. CDR3 nucleotides: TGTGCCAGCAGCTCTAGCGGGGGGGCCGCTGTCTACGAGCAGTACTTC.